Presented here are 29 T cell receptor beta chains from one specimen sequenced in a study of T-cell memory formation after mild COVID-19 (dated by TCRdb to the early 2020s). To prepare the library, 5' RACE was applied. Sequencer: Illumina NovaSeq 6000. TCRdb handled the public reads itself, with Q25 trimming in fastp and clone calling in MiXCR, and kept productive beta chains. Duplicate CDR3 protein sequences are folded into a single record with the most common DNA and genes. The sample profile shows around 250,000 distinct CDR3 sequences; around 10% of them were found once. 20% to 25% of the sample comes from the top ten. The sample was PBMCs or a T cell subset sorted from them (not recorded which). The source of these receptors is a man between 18 and 35 years old who had mild COVID-19 (a few samples of this study predate the infection). The sample titles of this study are shuffled in the database, so cell type and time point are left out; the donor was told from shared clones.

This sequence joins TRBV5-4 and TRBJ1-1; possible D gene TRBD1, 5 bases. The V and J ends lost 4 bases and 1 base respectively, with 8 bases between them. Germline V gene lookup returns CDR1 SGHNT and CDR2 YYREEE (reference sequence). CDR3 size: 13 residues. The CDR3, as DNA: TGTGCCAGCAGCACGACAGCGAACACTGAAGCTTTCTTT. Its protein product is CASSTTANTEAFF. Using reference TRBV5-4 and TRBJ1-1 for the parts outside the CDR3, the full variable domain is ETGVTQSPTHLIKTRGQQVTLRCSSQSGHNTVSWYQQALGQGPQFIFQYYREEENGRGNFPPRFSGLQFPNYSSELNVNALELDDSALYLCASSTTANTEAFFGQGTRLTVV.

This clonotype has just a few counts. The chain links TRBV12-3 or TRBV12-4 to TRBJ1-2; D is unclear. V lost 5 bases and J lost 6, with 10 bases in between. The CDR3 is 12 amino acids. CDR3 in DNA: TGTGCCAGCAGTCCCAGCAGTCATGGCTACACCTTC. Protein: CASSPSSHGYTF.

This clonotype occurred a few times. The gene calls are TRBV11-3 and TRBJ1-1; no reliable D call. Trimming took 2 bases from V and 4 from J, leaving 11 bases between them. The CDR3 is made up of 14 amino acids. CDR1 and CDR2 from the germline V gene are SGHNT and YENEEA. The CDR3 loop is CASSLRSWGTEAFF. For the CDR3, the DNA is TGTGCCAGCAGCTTAAGATCCTGGGGCACTGAAGCTTTCTTT.

The gene calls are TRBV5-4 and TRBJ1-1; TRBD1 aligns across 12 bases. V lost 3 bases, J lost 0 bases, and 6 bases stayed unmatched. Germline V lookup: CDR1 SGHNT, CDR2 YYREEE (reference sequence). The CDR3 totals 17 residues. In nucleotides, the CDR3 is TGTGCCAGCAGCTCGCGGGGACAGGGGGCGGTGAACACTGAAGCTTTCTTT. Its protein is CASSSRGQGAVNTEAFF. Variable domain in full (rest from reference TRBV5-4 and TRBJ1-1): ETGVTQSPTHLIKTRGQQVTLRCSSQSGHNTVSWYQQALGQGPQFIFQYYREEENGRGNFPPRFSGLQFPNYSSELNVNALELDDSALYLCASSSRGQGAVNTEAFFGQGTRLTVV.

This clonotype was seen ten or more times. The chain is built from TRBV7-6 and TRBJ1-6; 9 bases match TRBD1. After removal of 5 bases from V and 7 bases from J, the junction contained 9 bases not matched to a gene. This CDR3 contains 16 residues. From germline, CDR1 is SGHVS and CDR2 FNYEAQ. The CDR3 loop reads CASSPLGGQGNSPLHF. The CDR3, as DNA: TGTGCCAGCAGCCCTCTCGGGGGACAGGGAAATTCACCCCTCCACTTT.

This clonotype has a handful of counts. J is TRBJ2-7 and V is TRBV7-2; D remains ambiguous. The CDR3 is made up of 14 amino acids. The germline CDR1 and CDR2 sequences are SGHTA and FQGNSA. The V end lost 3 bases, the J end lost 9 bases, and 18 bases lay between the germline ends. CDR3 coding DNA: TGTGCCAGCAGCTTGTCCGAGGAGTTAGGATTGCAGTACTTC. Translated, it gives CASSLSEELGLQYF.

The V and J genes are TRBV20-1 and TRBJ2-2, with D possibly TRBD1 on 6 matching bases. V lost 0 bases, J lost 1 base, and 15 bases lay in between. The germline V gene has CDR1 DFQATT and CDR2 SNEGSKA (reference sequence). The CDR3 contains 17 residues. In nucleotides, the CDR3 is TGCAGTGCTAGAGATCCGGACAGAACTTTGAACACCGGGGAGCTGTTTTTT. It is translated as CSARDPDRTLNTGELFF.

The rearrangement links TRBV11-2 to TRBJ2-3; TRBD1 is a possible D gene (6 bases). This CDR3 is 17 amino acids long. Trimming removed 1 base at V and 2 bases at J, with 16 bases between. CDR1 SGHAT and CDR2 FQNNGV come from the germline V gene. This CDR3 reads CASSLAQGSSFTDTQYF. In nucleotides, the CDR3 is TGTGCCAGCAGCTTAGCGCAGGGGTCTTCGTTCACAGATACGCAGTATTTT.

CDR3 residues: CASSDSMIRRCYEQYV. The CDR3, as DNA: TGTGCCAGCAGTGACTCGATGATCCGACGGTGCTACGAGCAGTACGTC. The chain is built from TRBV6-4 and TRBJ2-7; D is undetermined. V lost 0 bases and J lost 3, with 15 bases in between. CDR3 length: 16 amino acids. From germline, CDR1 is MRHNA and CDR2 SNTAGT.

In its sample, this clonotype was seen many times. This rearrangement joins TRBV12-3 or TRBV12-4 to TRBJ1-2; 10 bases are shared with TRBD1. J was trimmed by 4 bases and V by 5 bases; bases with no gene match: 13. The CDR3 is made up of 17 amino acids. The CDR3 region has the DNA TGTGCCAGCAGTACCGATCCGGTGGGACAGGGGACCTATGGCTACACCTTC. This encodes CASSTDPVGQGTYGYTF.

This chain links TRBV27 with TRBJ2-5; tentatively, D is TRBD2 (6 bases). The CDR3 covers 14 residues. V gave up 6 bases and J gave up 5 bases, with 16 bases separating them. The germline V gene has CDR1 MNHEY and CDR2 SMNVEV (reference sequence). CDR3 bases: TGTGCCAGCAGCCCTCGGACTATCGGGGAGACCCAGTACTTC. Encoded protein: CASSPRTIGETQYF.

This clonotype has at least ten counts. The V and J genes are TRBV10-3 and TRBJ1-2; maybe TRBD1 (6 bases). Looked up from germline, CDR1 is ENHRY and CDR2 is SYGVKD. The CDR3 consists of 14 residues. Trimming stripped 2 bases from V and 8 bases from J, with 15 bases between. CDR3 bases: TGTGCCATCAGTGAGCAAGGGGGGAACTTGGGCTACACCTTC. It codes for CAISEQGGNLGYTF.

This clonotype turned up a few times. This chain connects TRBV12-5 to TRBJ1-5; D not resolved. V was pared by 6 bases and J by 6 bases, with 6 bases between. CDR1 and CDR2 (germline): LGHNT, FRNRAP. CDR3 length equals 11 residues. The CDR3 bases are TGTGCTAGTGGGTACGGTCAGCCCCAGCATTTT. Encoded protein: CASGYGQPQHF.

The chain joins TRBV7-3 to TRBJ2-5; D could derive from TRBD1 or TRBD2 (5 bases each). V lost 5 bases and J lost 5, with 18 bases in between. Per germline, CDR1 SGHTA and CDR2 FQGTGA. This CDR3 comprises 15 residues. CDR3 amino acids: CASSPSGSRGETQYF. DNA of the CDR3: TGTGCCAGCAGCCCGTCCGGGTCCCGGGGCGAGACCCAGTACTTC. The variable domain in full, with the rest retrieved from reference TRBV7-3 and TRBJ2-5, is GAGVSQTPSNKVTEKGKYVELRCDPISGHTALYWYRQSLGQGPEFLIYFQGTGAADDSGLPNDRFFAVRPEGSVSTLKIQRTERGDSAVYLCASSPSGSRGETQYFGPGTRLLVL.

This clonotype was seen at least ten times. The chain carries TRBV5-1 and TRBJ2-3, with D hard to call. Trimming removed 4 bases at V and 3 bases at J, with 6 bases between. This CDR3 is built from 12 residues. Germline CDR1 reads SGHRS; CDR2 reads YFSETQ. Here the CDR3 DNA reads TGCGCCAGCAGCCTAGAAACAGATACGCAGTATTTT. Its translation is CASSLETDTQYF.

The chain couples TRBV5-1 to TRBJ2-7; possibly TRBD2 for D (6 bases). The V end lost 5 bases, the J end lost 0 bases, and 9 bases lay between the germline ends. CDR3 length equals 13 residues. Looked up from germline, CDR1 is SGHRS and CDR2 is YFSETQ. CDR3 loop: CASRGDFSYEQYF. CDR3 DNA: TGCGCCAGCAGAGGGGACTTCTCCTACGAGCAGTACTTC.

This clonotype was found many times. This chain connects TRBV6-4 to TRBJ1-1, with a possible D match to TRBD1 (6 bases). Looked up from germline, CDR1 is MRHNA and CDR2 is SNTAGT. V gave up 3 bases and J gave up 3 bases, with 11 bases separating them. There are 14 residues in the CDR3. The CDR3 loop is CASSEGGEDTEAFF. The CDR3 DNA follows: TGTGCCAGCAGTGAAGGGGGGGAGGACACTGAAGCTTTCTTT.

CDR3 sequence: CATEATGNSPLHF. The DNA for the CDR3 is TGTGCCACAGAGGCAACAGGGAATTCACCCCTCCACTTT. V gene TRBV6-1 combines with J gene TRBJ1-6; possibly TRBD1 for D (6 bases). This CDR3 comprises 13 residues. CDR1 and CDR2 from the germline V gene are MNHNS and SASEGT. V was pared by 10 bases and J by 7 bases, with 14 bases between.

This clonotype has a handful of counts. The chain recombines TRBV9 with TRBJ2-4, with D tentatively TRBD1 (6 bases). CDR3 length: 17 residues. Trimming cost V 4 bases and J 0 bases, with 17 bases left between them. From germline, CDR1 is SGDLS and CDR2 YYNGEE. CDR3 DNA: TGTGCCAGCAGCCCTAGAGGACAGACTCTAGCCAAAAACATTCAGTACTTC. This codes for CASSPRGQTLAKNIQYF. The full variable domain, rest sourced from reference TRBV9 and TRBJ2-4, is DSGVTQTPKHLITATGQRVTLRCSPRSGDLSVYWYQQSLDQGLQFLIQYYNGEERAKGNILERFSAQQFPDLHSELNLSSLELGDSALYFCASSPRGQTLAKNIQYFGAGTRLSVL.

The sample holds a few counts of this clonotype. The chain couples TRBV20-1 to TRBJ1-6, with D perhaps matching TRBD1 (6 bases). V lost 6 bases to trimming and J lost 9 bases, with 18 bases between them. CDR1 and CDR2 from the germline V gene are DFQATT and SNEGSKA (reference sequence). The CDR3 extends over 14 amino acids. The CDR3 loop reads CSALWGEGGSPLHF. The CDR3 coding sequence is TGCAGTGCCCTATGGGGAGAAGGGGGTTCACCCCTCCACTTT.

This clonotype occurred a few times. This chain joins TRBV20-1 and TRBJ1-4; D gene ambiguous. The CDR3 is made up of 12 amino acids. CDR1 is DFQATT, CDR2 SNEGSKA, per germline (reference sequence). Trimming cost V 5 bases and J 4 bases, with 8 bases left between them. CDR3 in DNA: TGCAGTGCTCGGATATTTAATGAAAAACTGTTTTTT. The encoded protein is CSARIFNEKLFF.

This clonotype was counted only a few times. The chain couples TRBV5-1 to TRBJ2-1; TRBD2 agrees at 13 bases. Germline V lookup: CDR1 SGHRS, CDR2 YFSETQ. This CDR3 is 15 amino acids long. V shed 4 bases, J shed 6 bases, and the junction held 4 bases outside the gene matches. CDR3 bases: TGCGCCAGCAGCCAAGGGACTAGCGGGGTCAATGAGCAGTTCTTC. This codes for CASSQGTSGVNEQFF.

The V call is TRBV7-9, the J call TRBJ2-3; the D gene could be TRBD1 or TRBD2 (5 bases each). Trimming left V 8 bases short and J 7 bases short, with 16 bases between. From germline, CDR1 is SEHNR and CDR2 FQNEAQ (reference sequence). The CDR3 is made up of 13 amino acids. The CDR3 DNA reads as TGTGCCAGCGGAACGGGGCGAGTGAATACGCAGTATTTT. It codes for CASGTGRVNTQYF.

The CDR3 loop is CASSLAGAPYEQYF. The CDR3 bases are TGTGCCAGCAGTTTGGCAGGGGCCCCCTACGAGCAGTACTTC. The chain joins TRBV6-2 or TRBV6-3 to TRBJ2-7, with D maybe TRBD1 (6 bases). Trimming pared 4 bases from V and 2 bases from J, leaving 12 bases between. The germline V gene has CDR1 MNHEY and CDR2 SVGEGT. The CDR3 contains 14 residues.

This clonotype was picked up a small number of times. This chain links TRBV20-1 with TRBJ2-5, with 7 bases aligning to TRBD2. This CDR3 spans 15 amino acids. Germline CDR1 reads DFQATT; CDR2 reads SNEGSKA (reference sequence). V lost 1 base and J lost 1; bases outside the gene matches: 6. This chain's CDR3 is CSARAGGTVQETQYF. DNA of the CDR3: TGCAGTGCTAGAGCCGGGGGGACGGTCCAAGAGACCCAGTACTTC.

The rearrangement uses TRBV12-3 or TRBV12-4 and TRBJ2-3, with D possibly called TRBD1 or TRBD2 (5 bases each). The CDR3 is made up of 17 amino acids. The V gene lost 5 bases and the J gene lost 2 bases, with 20 bases spanning the gap. CDR3 region: CASSPTPGIGDTDTQYF. Here the CDR3 DNA reads TGTGCCAGCAGTCCGACTCCAGGGATCGGGGACACAGATACGCAGTATTTT.

The rearrangement joins TRBV5-1 to TRBJ2-2; D is uncertain. The CDR3 totals 15 residues. V lost 0 bases and J 0 bases, leaving 6 bases between the germline ends. Germline V CDR1 and CDR2: SGHRS, YFSETQ. The CDR3 region has the DNA TGCGCCAGCAGCTTGGACAGCCCGAACACCGGGGAGCTGTTTTTT. It yields the protein CASSLDSPNTGELFF.

This clonotype occurred a few times. The V call is TRBV9, the J call TRBJ1-3, with 7 bases aligning to TRBD1. Germline trimming cut 2 bases from V and 3 bases from J; bases unmatched to any gene: 2. The germline V gene encodes CDR1 SGDLS and CDR2 YYNGEE. The CDR3 sequence is 14 residues long. The CDR3 nucleotides read TGTGCCAGCAGCGTCGGGACAGATGGAAACACCATATATTTT. Residues: CASSVGTDGNTIYF.

This clonotype was seen a few times. The DNA for the CDR3 is TGTGCCAGCAGCCCCTCCCCGGGACTAGCGAGGAATGAGCAGTTCTTC. Protein product: CASSPSPGLARNEQFF. The chain combines TRBV7-3 with TRBJ2-1, with 10 positions matching TRBD2. V was pared by 5 bases and J by 7 bases, with 11 bases of the junction left unmatched. This CDR3 spans 16 amino acids. Per germline, CDR1 SGHTA and CDR2 FQGTGA.